This TCR beta chain was found in a study of cytomegalovirus exposure and HLA in healthy donors. The wider study: Falling in the Caucasian-associated ancestry cluster were approximately 84% of under 500 genotyped donors. Notes on the study in general: Researchers had no immune exposure information except CMV serostatus available. Roughly uniform depth of sequencing across donors was assumed in presence/absence analyses.

This clone was observed a few times. The antigen is undetermined. CDR3 size: 14 residues. CDR1 is MNHNY and CDR2 is SVGAGI in the germline V gene (reference sequence). V was clipped by 7 bases and J by 7 bases; unmatched bases: 9. 60 Vbeta and 13 Jbeta primers were used in PCR. The method was immunoSEQ multiplex PCR; TCRdb's version includes in-frame clones alone and lacks a portion of them. The top ten hold roughly 5% of the sample, which has 87,000 or so clones, roughly 79% seen once. Nominally healthy donors were sampled, though unrecorded immune exposures were likely. The sequence was obtained from a woman in her 40s in good health and CMV-seronegative. Sequenced sample: PBMCs. This rearrangement joins TRBV6-6 to TRBJ1-4; TRBD1 matches 7 bases. CDR3 DNA sequence: TGTGCCAGCATTAACAGGGGTAGTACTGAAAAACTGTTTTTT. This codes for CASINRGSTEKLFF.